This T cell receptor (beta chain) is from a study of shared clonotypes between healthy human individuals. Background on the study: The cohort had two women and a few men, ages 18 to 49.

V dropped 4 bases and J dropped 5 bases, with 12 bases sitting between them. Germline V gives CDR1 SGHRS, CDR2 YFSETQ. The CDR3 contains 13 residues. Over several immunoSEQ plates, each subset's genomic DNA was distributed in even portions. Unsorted PBMC replicate PCRs used roughly 300 ng DNA, 25,000 to 30,000 T cell genomes. Per the study methods: Junction-only sequences without quality scores were provided by ImmunoSEQ, so filtering was different. The repertoire was sequenced with immunoSEQ multiplex PCR; TCRdb's copy has only in-frame clones and lacks some. The V and J calls and the clone size are those of that table, but D and trimming were determined from the DNA. Found here are about 500,000 clones, 75% to 80% of them singletons; the top ten hold around 12%.

The sample consisted of PBMCs. The chain has TRBV5-1 and TRBJ2-5; D is tentatively TRBD1 or TRBD2 (5 bases each). This receptor was identified in a woman aged 40-49 years in good health. Some clones in this sample may be carry-over from other donors' samples. CDR3 bases: TGCGCCAGCAGCAAGGGACCTGGGGAGACCCAGTACTTC. Its protein product is CASSKGPGETQYF.